These T cell receptor beta chains were read from a single sample in a study of shared clonotypes between healthy human individuals. The data were produced by immunoSEQ multiplex PCR, yet TCRdb's version contains in-frame clones alone and is incomplete. This sample carries about 1.1 million clones, around 82% of them seen once, and the ten largest clones take more than 0.5%. The sample taken for sequencing was memory CD4+ T cells from PBMCs. The source of these receptors is a man aged 18-30 years in good health. Some clones in this sample may be carry-over from other donors' samples. Each CDR3 is given with its conserved first and last residue. D genes are given only for firm matches. Not all rows give a size; the values are once, few, many and, for expanded clones, a class.

size: few; length: 12; D: -; J: TRBJ2-1; V: TRBV29-1; DNA: TGCAGCGTTGTTTTGGGGGGCCGCGGGCAGTTCTTC; CDR3: CSVVLGGRGQFF
size: -; length: 16; D: TRBD2; J: TRBJ2-3; V: TRBV5-1; DNA: TGCGCCAGCAGCTTGGCCCTTCGGACTAGCATGGATACGCAGTATTTT; CDR3: CASSLALRTSMDTQYF
size: -; length: 14; D: -; J: TRBJ2-2; V: TRBV30; DNA: TGTGCCAGGGGGTCAAGTACCAACACCGGGGAGCTGTTTTTT; CDR3: CARGSSTNTGELFF
size: -; length: 14; D: -; J: TRBJ1-1; V: TRBV7-8; DNA: TGTGCCAGCAGCTTACAGGCTTTGAACACTGAAGCTTTCTTT; CDR3: CASSLQALNTEAFF
size: -; length: 20; D: -; J: TRBJ1-5; V: TRBV4-1; DNA: TGCGCCAGCAGCCCATCTACCCAGGGGAGCACTAGTTATAGCAATCAGCCCCAGCATTTT; CDR3: CASSPSTQGSTSYSNQPQHF
size: -; length: 14; D: TRBD1; J: TRBJ2-1; V: TRBV10-3; DNA: TGTGCCATCAGTGATGGGACAGGGCTCGATGAGCAGTTCTTC; CDR3: CAISDGTGLDEQFF
size: -; length: 14; D: -; J: TRBJ1-4; V: TRBV18; DNA: TGTGCCAGCTCACAACAGGCAACTAATGAAAAACTGTTTTTT; CDR3: CASSQQATNEKLFF
size: -; length: 15; D: TRBD1; J: TRBJ1-5; V: TRBV2; DNA: TGTGCCAGCAGGACCACAGGGGGCGAGAAACAGCCCCAGCATTTT; CDR3: CASRTTGGEKQPQHF
size: -; length: 18; D: -; J: TRBJ2-6; V: TRBV19; DNA: TGTGCCAGTAGTGGCTGGGGGTTGGGGAGCTCTGGGGCCAACGTCCTGACTTTC; CDR3: CASSGWGLGSSGANVLTF
size: -; length: 15; D: -; J: TRBJ1-3; V: TRBV9; DNA: TGTGCCAGCAGCGTAGATACTCGCTCTGGAAACACCATATATTTT; CDR3: CASSVDTRSGNTIYF
size: -; length: 15; D: TRBD2; J: TRBJ2-7; V: TRBV5-3; DNA: TGTGCCAGACTGAGAGGTAGCGGGGTGGGCCACGAGCAGTACTTC; CDR3: CARLRGSGVGHEQYF
size: -; length: 14; D: -; J: TRBJ2-7; V: TRBV9; DNA: TGTGCCAGCAGCGTAGCTGGCAGAGCCTACGAGCAGTACTTC; CDR3: CASSVAGRAYEQYF
size: -; length: 12; D: -; J: TRBJ2-1; V: TRBV5-4; DNA: TGTGCCAGCAGCTTTAGAACCCATGAGCAGTTCTTC; CDR3: CASSFRTHEQFF
size: -; length: 15; D: -; J: TRBJ1-4; V: TRBV25-1; DNA: TGTGCCAGCAGTGACCCGCGGGGGGCAGGTGAAAAACTGTTTTTT; CDR3: CASSDPRGAGEKLFF
size: once; length: 16; D: TRBD1; J: TRBJ2-3; V: TRBV29-1; DNA: TGCAGCGTTGGATGGGACAGGGTTTCTAGCACAGATACGCAGTATTTT; CDR3: CSVGWDRVSSTDTQYF
size: -; length: 14; D: TRBD2; J: TRBJ2-1; V: TRBV19; DNA: TGTGCCAGTAGTACCAGCGGGATAGGGGATGAGCAGTTCTTC; CDR3: CASSTSGIGDEQFF
size: -; length: 13; D: TRBD2; J: TRBJ2-7; V: TRBV19; DNA: TGTGCTACCCGTGCTAGCGGCCTACGTGGGCAGTACTTC; CDR3: CATRASGLRGQYF
size: many; length: 13; D: -; J: TRBJ2-3; V: TRBV5-1; DNA: TGCGCCAGCAGCACCAGGGGCACAGATACGCAGTATTTT; CDR3: CASSTRGTDTQYF
size: few; length: 13; D: -; J: TRBJ2-2; V: TRBV11-2; DNA: TGTGCCAGCAGCCCGATTCGCACCGGGGAGCTGTTTTTT; CDR3: CASSPIRTGELFF
size: -; length: 15; D: TRBD1; J: TRBJ2-7; V: TRBV18; DNA: TGTGCCAGCTCACCTTTCCGGGACAGGGCCGACGAGCAGTACTTC; CDR3: CASSPFRDRADEQYF
size: -; length: 12; D: -; J: TRBJ2-7; V: TRBV28; DNA: TGTGCCAGCAGTTTGACGGGTCCCGGGCAGTACTTC; CDR3: CASSLTGPGQYF
size: -; length: 16; D: TRBD1; J: TRBJ2-2; V: TRBV10-1; DNA: TGCGCCAGCAGTGTTGGACAGGGTGGTAACACCGGGGAGCTGTTTTTT; CDR3: CASSVGQGGNTGELFF
size: -; length: 15; D: TRBD1; J: TRBJ2-2; V: TRBV6-1; DNA: TGTGCCAGCAAGAAAACAGGGGTTGCGGCCGGGGAGCTGTTTTTT; CDR3: CASKKTGVAAGELFF
size: once; length: 15; D: TRBD1; J: TRBJ2-7; V: TRBV5-1; DNA: TGCGCCAGCAGCTTGCCCGGGACAGGGATATCCGAGCAGTACTTC; CDR3: CASSLPGTGISEQYF
size: -; length: 20; D: TRBD1; J: TRBJ1-5; V: TRBV14; DNA: TGTGCCAGCAGCCAAGATGGACAGGGGGACGGCATTAATAGCAATCAGCCCCAGCATTTT; CDR3: CASSQDGQGDGINSNQPQHF
size: -; length: 14; D: -; J: TRBJ2-7; V: TRBV6-1; DNA: TGTGCCAGCAGTGACCTCAGGGGGACTGACGAGCAGTACTTC; CDR3: CASSDLRGTDEQYF
size: once; length: 15; D: TRBD2; J: TRBJ2-3; V: TRBV5-1; DNA: TGCGCCAGCAGCGGCGCGGGAGGGCGGGCAGATACGCAGTATTTT; CDR3: CASSGAGGRADTQYF
size: -; length: 16; D: TRBD2; J: TRBJ2-1; V: TRBV4-2; DNA: TGTGCCAGCAGCCAAGAGGGACTAGTCGGATCCGATGAGCAGTTCTTC; CDR3: CASSQEGLVGSDEQFF
size: -; length: 13; D: -; J: TRBJ1-1; V: TRBV5-1; DNA: TGCGCCAGCGGGGATTCCAGGGGAACTGAAGCTTTCTTT; CDR3: CASGDSRGTEAFF
size: -; length: 12; D: -; J: TRBJ2-7; V: TRBV7-3; DNA: TGTGCCAGCAGCTTTGAAACGCACGAGCAGTACTTC; CDR3: CASSFETHEQYF
size: few; length: 12; D: -; J: TRBJ1-2; V: TRBV7-2; DNA: TGTGCCAGCAGCTCCCCGGGTCGGGGCTACACCTTC; CDR3: CASSSPGRGYTF
size: -; length: 13; D: TRBD1; J: TRBJ2-7; V: TRBV14; DNA: TGTGCCAGCACCCCGGGACAGGGACGCGAGCAGTACTTC; CDR3: CASTPGQGREQYF
size: -; length: 14; D: -; J: TRBJ1-3; V: TRBV28; DNA: TGTGCCAGCAGTTTTTCAGGGTCTGGAAACACCATATATTTT; CDR3: CASSFSGSGNTIYF